Listed below are T cell receptor beta chains from one sample, sequenced in a study of blood T cell repertoires in COVID-19. TCRdb's copy holds only in-frame clones and misses some; the assay was immunoSEQ multiplex PCR. Among around 94,000 clones, 80% to 95% were seen once, and the ten largest hold under 2%. The sample consisted of peripheral blood. These receptors all stem from a woman between 50 and 59 years old with COVID-19, enrolled during active disease. Each CDR3 is given with its conserved first and last residue. D genes are given only for firm matches. Clone size is not always given. Where it is, it says once, few, many or a class for expanded clones.

v_gene	abundance	j_gene	d_gene	CDR3nt	CDR3aa
TRBV7-2	NA	TRBJ1-5	NA	TGTGCCAGCAGCTTTAAGGGGGATCAGCCCCAGCATTTT	CASSFKGDQPQHF
TRBV19	NA	TRBJ1-1	TRBD1	TGTGCCAGCCGACAGGGGAGCACTGAAGCTTTCTTT	CASRQGSTEAFF
TRBV7-3	NA	TRBJ2-3	NA	TGTGCCAGCAGCTTATCGGGGAGAAAGGGCACAGATACGCAGTATTTT	CASSLSGRKGTDTQYF
TRBV5-6	NA	TRBJ1-6	NA	TGTGCCAGCAGCTACCGACAGGTCTCCATGTCACCCCTCCACTTT	CASSYRQVSMSPLHF
TRBV11-2	NA	TRBJ1-1	NA	TGTGCCAGCAGCTTAACAGGGAGGAACACTGAAGCTTTCTTT	CASSLTGRNTEAFF
TRBV24-1	NA	TRBJ1-2	TRBD1	TGTGCCACCAGTGACCGGGGACAGATCTATGGCTACACCTTC	CATSDRGQIYGYTF
TRBV7-8	NA	TRBJ1-3	NA	TGTGCCAGCAGCTTACAGCGTGGCACCATATATTTT	CASSLQRGTIYF
TRBV23-1	NA	TRBJ1-1	TRBD1	TGCGCCAGCACTCAAGGGGGCGGACAGGGTGGCCGGGGGACTGAAGCTTTCTTT	CASTQGGGQGGRGTEAFF
TRBV11-2	NA	TRBJ1-1	NA	TGTGCCAGCAGTCTCTCTCTCTTCTTGAACACTGAAGCTTTCTTT	CASSLSLFLNTEAFF
TRBV6-2/TRBV6-3	NA	TRBJ1-3	NA	TGTGCCAGCAGTTCCGAGGACTCTGGAAACACCATATATTTT	CASSSEDSGNTIYF
TRBV7-2	NA	TRBJ2-1	NA	TGTGCCAGCAGCTTAGACAACTACAATGAGCAGTTCTTC	CASSLDNYNEQFF
TRBV7-2	NA	TRBJ2-3	TRBD1	TGTGCCAGCAGCTTACCTCGGGACAGTAGACTCCCGCAGGATACGCAGTATTTT	CASSLPRDSRLPQDTQYF
TRBV3-1/TRBV3-2	NA	TRBJ2-2	NA	TGTGCCAGCAGCCTTCGGGGCACCGGGGAGCTGTTTTTT	CASSLRGTGELFF
TRBV7-2	NA	TRBJ1-1	NA	TGTGCCAGCAGCTTAAAACAGGGACGGACTGAAGCTTTCTTT	CASSLKQGRTEAFF
TRBV5-1	NA	TRBJ1-2	NA	TGCGCCAGCAGCTTGGCAGGGCGCTATCGATCCAACAACTATGGCTACACCTTC	CASSLAGRYRSNNYGYTF
TRBV27	NA	TRBJ1-4	NA	TGTGCCAGCAGTTTAGGCAGGGTGAATGAAAAACTGTTTTTT	CASSLGRVNEKLFF
TRBV9	NA	TRBJ1-3	NA	TGTGCCAGCAGCTCCCAGGGGTCGTCGGGAAACACCATATATTTT	CASSSQGSSGNTIYF
TRBV19	NA	TRBJ1-5	TRBD1	TGTGCCAGTAGTATTAGGACAGGCCATAGCAATCAGCCCCAGCATTTT	CASSIRTGHSNQPQHF
TRBV7-9	NA	TRBJ1-4	NA	TGTGCCAGCAGCTTAATACCCGGCGGGGGCGGTGCTGAAAAACTGTTTTTT	CASSLIPGGGGAEKLFF
TRBV11-2	NA	TRBJ1-3	TRBD1	TGTGCCAGCAGCCTATCAGGGGGCGCGTCCGGAAACACCATATATTTT	CASSLSGGASGNTIYF
TRBV10-2	NA	TRBJ2-7	NA	TGCGCCAGCAGTGTGTGGGAGAACTACGAGCAGTACTTC	CASSVWENYEQYF
TRBV14	once	TRBJ1-2	TRBD1	TGTGCCAGCAGCCAAGTCGGAGGACAGGGTAACTATGGCTACACCTTC	CASSQVGGQGNYGYTF
TRBV28	NA	TRBJ1-6	NA	TGTGCCAGCAGGCCGGATTCACCCCTCCACTTT	CASRPDSPLHF
TRBV5-4	NA	TRBJ2-2	NA	TGTGCCAGCAGCTTGGTGCGGGGTACCGGGGAGCTGTTTTTT	CASSLVRGTGELFF